The entry that follows covers one TCR beta chain sequence. Germline V lookup: CDR1 MGHRA, CDR2 YSYEKL. The CDR3 runs to 16 residues. The ends lost 0 bases at V and 1 base at J; junction bases unmatched: 3. These data originate in a study of shared T cell receptors in the human thymus. Sequencing used immunoSEQ multiplex PCR; TCRdb keeps in-frame clones, though not all of them. The sample has about 730,000 clones; 70% to 90% are singletons. The data also belong to a second study, concerning human thymus T cells.

Sequenced sample: thymocytes. The clonotype comes from a girl less than two years old with a congenital heart defect. The chain recombines TRBV4-1 with TRBJ1-3; 7 bases fit TRBD1. The CDR3 DNA sequence: TGCGCCAGCAGCCAAGAAAGGGGGCGGTCTGGAAACACCATATATTTT. Protein sequence: CASSQERGRSGNTIYF.